These 3 T cell receptor beta chains were all obtained from the same sample, sequenced in a study of T cell changes during pregnancy in multiple sclerosis. Profiled with immunoSEQ multiplex PCR; TCRdb holds only in-frame clones, not every one. The sample lists tens of thousands of clones, just over 90% occurring once. The sample was peripheral blood, taken in the second trimester of pregnancy. The receptors originated from a female donor with multiple sclerosis, enrolled in a pregnancy study.

The J gene is TRBJ1-1, the V gene TRBV19; 7 bases are a match to TRBD1. The V and J ends lost 6 bases and 4 bases, in that order; junction bases with no gene match: 8. The length of the CDR3 is 14 residues. Per germline, CDR1 LNHDA and CDR2 SQIVND (reference sequence). The CDR3 loop reads CASRGTASGTEAFF. The CDR3 bases are TGTGCCAGTAGGGGGACAGCGTCTGGCACTGAAGCTTTCTTT.

The J gene is TRBJ1-5, the V gene TRBV19, with D hard to call. V dropped 6 bases and J dropped 4 bases, with 10 bases sitting between them. Germline V gives CDR1 LNHDA, CDR2 SQIVND (reference sequence). This CDR3 spans 13 amino acids. CDR3 in DNA: TGTGCCAGTAGGAGGGCGGCGAATCAGCCCCAGCATTTT. It codes for CASRRAANQPQHF.

The rearrangement links TRBV5-1 to TRBJ2-3; 8 bases are shared with TRBD2. V trimming: 6 bases; J trimming: 0 bases; junction bases outside the gene matches: 3. Germline V gene sequence: CDR1 SGHRS, CDR2 YFSETQ. The CDR3 runs to 14 residues. The CDR3 region has the DNA TGCGCCAGCATTCGGGGGGGAAGCACAGATACGCAGTATTTT. Its translation: CASIRGGSTDTQYF.